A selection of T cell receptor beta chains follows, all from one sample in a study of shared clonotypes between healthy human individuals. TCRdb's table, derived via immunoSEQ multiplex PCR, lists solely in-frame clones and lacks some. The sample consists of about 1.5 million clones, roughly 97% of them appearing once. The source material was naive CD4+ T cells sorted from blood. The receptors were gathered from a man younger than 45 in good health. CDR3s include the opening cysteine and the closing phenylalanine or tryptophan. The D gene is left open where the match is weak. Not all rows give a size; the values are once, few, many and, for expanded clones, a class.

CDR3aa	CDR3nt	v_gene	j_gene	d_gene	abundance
CASSFQGPENGYTF	TGTGCCAGCAGCTTTCAGGGGCCAGAAAATGGCTACACCTTC	TRBV11-2	TRBJ1-2	.	.
CASSLEGYSTDTQYF	TGCGCCAGCAGCTTGGAGGGATATAGCACAGATACGCAGTATTTT	TRBV5-1	TRBJ2-3	.	.
CASSSRDRDPGELFF	TGTGCCAGCAGTTCCCGGGACAGGGATCCCGGGGAGCTGTTTTTT	TRBV6-5	TRBJ2-2	TRBD1	.
CASRDRGAEQFF	TGTGCCAGCAGGGACAGGGGGGCTGAGCAGTTCTTC	TRBV2	TRBJ2-1	TRBD1	.
CSARSDNEQFF	TGCAGTGCTAGATCGGACAATGAGCAGTTCTTC	TRBV20-1	TRBJ2-1	.	.
CGSYANYGYTF	TGTGGGTCCTATGCTAACTATGGCTACACCTTC	TRBV30	TRBJ1-2	.	once
CASRDSSYEQYF	TGTGCCAGCAGGGACAGTTCCTACGAGCAGTACTTC	TRBV6-5	TRBJ2-7	.	once
CASSIDRSSYEQYF	TGCGCCAGCAGCATCGATAGGAGCTCCTACGAGCAGTACTTC	TRBV5-1	TRBJ2-7	.	.
CASSLPSGRGEQFF	TGTGCCAGCAGCTTACCTAGCGGGAGAGGTGAGCAGTTCTTC	TRBV7-9	TRBJ2-1	TRBD2	.
CASSPPHRTGELFF	TGTGCCAGCTCACCACCACACCGAACCGGGGAGCTGTTTTTT	TRBV18	TRBJ2-2	.	once
CASSVAILSGSYNEQFF	TGTGCCAGCAGCGTAGCCATTCTCAGCGGGAGCTACAATGAGCAGTTCTTC	TRBV9	TRBJ2-1	TRBD2	.
CASTSISASYNEQFF	TGTGCCAGTACCTCCATCAGCGCATCCTACAATGAGCAGTTCTTC	TRBV19	TRBJ2-1	.	.
CASSPSRSYEQYF	TGTGCCAGCAGCCCATCCCGGTCCTACGAGCAGTACTTC	TRBV7-3	TRBJ2-7	.	many
CASTGTSYNEQFF	TGTGCCAGCACCGGGACAAGCTACAATGAGCAGTTCTTC	TRBV6-1	TRBJ2-1	.	.
CASSPGGWVLTF	TGTGCCAGCAGCCCAGGGGGCTGGGTCCTGACTTTC	TRBV27	TRBJ2-6	TRBD1	.
CASSPSAAPRTQYF	TGTGCCAGCAGCCCCTCTGCGGCGCCCCGGACCCAGTACTTC	TRBV5-6	TRBJ2-5	.	.
CASSNSGRSGEKLFF	TGTGCCAGCAGTAACTCCGGGCGGTCTGGTGAAAAACTGTTTTTT	TRBV6-5	TRBJ1-4	.	.
CASKRKEGLRGTEAFF	TGTGCCAGCAAAAGGAAAGAGGGTCTAAGGGGGACTGAAGCTTTCTTT	TRBV19	TRBJ1-1	.	once
CASSPPGQTYEQYF	TGTGCCAGCAGCCCCCCGGGACAGACCTACGAGCAGTACTTC	TRBV5-4	TRBJ2-7	TRBD1	once
CSGDPQIHMNTEAFF	TGCAGCGGTGATCCCCAGATTCACATGAACACTGAAGCTTTCTTT	TRBV29-1	TRBJ1-1	.	.
CASRRDSYEQYF	TGTGCCAGCAGGCGGGACAGCTACGAGCAGTACTTC	TRBV6-5	TRBJ2-7	.	.
CASSPPTGPPYEQYF	TGTGCCAGCTCACCACCGACGGGGCCCCCCTACGAGCAGTACTTC	TRBV18	TRBJ2-7	.	.
CASQPDVQGETQYF	TGTGCCAGCCAGCCAGACGTCCAGGGGGAGACCCAGTACTTC	TRBV2	TRBJ2-5	.	.
CASSLDTGGRKETQYF	TGTGCCAGCAGCTTGGATACAGGGGGCAGGAAGGAGACCCAGTACTTC	TRBV5-4	TRBJ2-5	TRBD1	.
CASSLALRGEQFF	TGTGCCAGCAGCTTAGCGCTAAGGGGTGAGCAGTTCTTC	TRBV7-2	TRBJ2-1	.	.
CASSEDRYEQYF	TGCGCCAGCAGTGAGGACAGGTACGAGCAGTACTTC	TRBV10-1	TRBJ2-7	.	.
CATSRDLGFTGNTIYF	TGTGCCACCAGCAGAGATCTGGGGTTTACTGGAAACACCATATATTTT	TRBV15	TRBJ1-3	.	once
CASSLFGSSSYNEQFF	TGTGCCAGCAGTTTATTCGGGAGTAGCTCCTACAATGAGCAGTTCTTC	TRBV28	TRBJ2-1	.	.
CASSALGGNTEAFF	TGTGCCAGCAGTGCCCTCGGAGGGAACACTGAAGCTTTCTTT	TRBV2	TRBJ1-1	.	.
CASSRSTGTSEQYF	TGTGCCAGCAGCCGATCGACAGGGACGAGCGAGCAGTACTTC	TRBV11-2	TRBJ2-7	TRBD1	.
CASSSGPEKLFF	TGTGCCAGCAGTTCAGGGCCCGAAAAACTGTTTTTT	TRBV28	TRBJ1-4	.	.
CASSFIRGPKNIQYF	TGTGCCAGCAGTTTTATCAGGGGTCCAAAAAACATTCAGTACTTC	TRBV27	TRBJ2-4	.	.
CASGTGHKANTIYF	TGTGCCAGCGGCACAGGACATAAGGCGAACACCATATATTTT	TRBV5-6	TRBJ1-3	.	.
CASKGRQYGYTF	TGTGCCAGCAAGGGGAGACAGTATGGCTACACCTTC	TRBV28	TRBJ1-2	.	.
CASLQDRTDTGELFF	TGTGCCAGCCTTCAGGACAGAACGGACACCGGGGAGCTGTTTTTT	TRBV18	TRBJ2-2	.	.
CASSSRGGNTEAFF	TGTGCCAGCAGCTCCAGGGGCGGGAACACTGAAGCTTTCTTT	TRBV5-4	TRBJ1-1	.	.
CASSYGGTGLETQYF	TGTGCCAGCAGTTATGGGGGGACAGGGCTGGAGACCCAGTACTTC	TRBV28	TRBJ2-5	TRBD1	.
CASSEVDEQFF	TGCGCCAGCAGTGAGGTAGATGAGCAGTTCTTC	TRBV10-2	TRBJ2-1	.	.
CASSQAPPSGRQNEQFF	TGCGCCAGCAGCCAAGCCCCCCCTAGCGGGAGGCAGAATGAGCAGTTCTTC	TRBV4-3	TRBJ2-1	TRBD2	.
CASQTSGPYEQYF	TGTGCCAGCCAAACTAGCGGTCCCTACGAGCAGTACTTC	TRBV27	TRBJ2-7	TRBD2	few
CASSPWGAGEEETQYF	TGCGCCAGCAGCCCATGGGGGGCGGGAGAGGAGGAGACCCAGTACTTC	TRBV5-1	TRBJ2-5	.	.
CASSLGGKAFYEQYF	TGTGCCAGCAGCTTGGGCGGGAAGGCTTTCTACGAGCAGTACTTC	TRBV7-9	TRBJ2-7	.	.
CATSRPVSGANVLTF	TGTGCCACCAGCAGGCCGGTCTCTGGGGCCAACGTCCTGACTTTC	TRBV15	TRBJ2-6	.	.
CASSQGAGGSSYEQYF	TGCGCCAGCAGCCAAGGGGCGGGAGGGAGCTCCTACGAGCAGTACTTC	TRBV4-3	TRBJ2-7	TRBD2	.
CASSLEAGRDTQYF	TGCGCCAGCAGCTTGGAGGCAGGGAGGGATACGCAGTATTTT	TRBV5-1	TRBJ2-3	.	.
CASSLSGFYGYTF	TGTGCCAGCAGTTTATCGGGCTTCTATGGCTACACCTTC	TRBV28	TRBJ1-2	.	.
CASSRRQGPNIQYF	TGTGCCAGCAGCCGTAGACAGGGTCCAAACATTCAGTACTTC	TRBV14	TRBJ2-4	TRBD1	.
CASSVGQGDNYGYTF	TGTGCCAGCAGCGTAGGACAGGGGGATAACTATGGCTACACCTTC	TRBV9	TRBJ1-2	TRBD1	.
CASRNRAMNTEAFF	TGTGCCAGCAGGAACAGGGCCATGAACACTGAAGCTTTCTTT	TRBV6-1	TRBJ1-1	.	.
CASSPAGTYNEQFF	TGTGCCAGCAGTCCCGCGGGGACCTACAATGAGCAGTTCTTC	TRBV28	TRBJ2-1	.	.
CASSSGGEQFF	TGTGCCAGCAGCTCGGGAGGTGAGCAGTTCTTC	TRBV7-9	TRBJ2-1	TRBD2	.
CASSLTAAPGNTIYF	TGTGCCAGCAGCTTAACGGCAGCGCCTGGAAACACCATATATTTT	TRBV7-3	TRBJ1-3	.	.
CASSLMGSDGYTF	TGTGCCAGCAGCTTGATGGGCTCCGATGGCTACACCTTC	TRBV5-5	TRBJ1-2	.	.